The rows below give T cell receptor beta chains drawn from one sample of a study of T cell repertoires in cytomegalovirus infection. TCRdb re-called the reads with MiXCR, one entry per CDR3 protein. The sample consists of 350,000 to 450,000 distinct CDR3 sequences, about a sixth of them appearing once. Sequenced: PBMCs. Receptor source: a human donor in good health (CMV status not recorded). Some clones in this sample may be carry-over from other donors' samples. CDR3s include the opening cysteine and the closing phenylalanine or tryptophan. A D gene is named only where the DNA matches it firmly. Where a row states a size, it is once, few, many or the class of an expanded clone; other rows omit it.

few	TRBD2	TRBV6-2/TRBV6-3	TRBJ2-2	CASTRGGTGELFF	TGTGCCAGCACACGGGGGGGCACCGGGGAGCTGTTTTTT
few	.	TRBV5-4	TRBJ2-2	CASRTFYGTGELFF	TGTGCCAGCAGGACCTTTTATGGGACGGGGGAGCTGTTTTTT
many	.	TRBV7-9	TRBJ1-2	CASSPGTQYGYTF	TGTGCCAGCAGCCCCGGGACACAGTATGGCTACACCTTC
.	.	TRBV12-3/TRBV12-4	TRBJ2-6	CASSQTRSGANVLTF	TGTGCCAGCAGCCAGACTCGCTCTGGGGCCAACGTCCTGACTTTC
.	TRBD2	TRBV4-2	TRBJ2-2	CASSPGDEREGTGELFF	TGTGCCAGCAGCCCAGGAGATGAAAGGGAGGGTACCGGGGAGCTGTTTTTT
many	.	TRBV6-8	TRBJ2-1	CASSYSVGSYNEQFF	TGTGCCAGCAGTTACTCGGTGGGCTCCTACAATGAGCAGTTCTTC
many	.	TRBV7-2	TRBJ2-1	CASSLAGRTGEQFF	TGTGCCAGCAGCTTAGCGGGGAGGACCGGCGAGCAGTTCTTC
.	TRBD2	TRBV10-3	TRBJ2-5	CAISASRSAGEETQYF	TGTGCCATCAGTGCCTCCCGATCAGCGGGAGAAGAGACCCAGTACTTC
.	.	TRBV20-1	TRBJ2-5	CSARDYGLRETQYF	TGCAGTGCTAGAGATTATGGGCTCCGGGAGACCCAGTACTTC
.	.	TRBV27	TRBJ2-5	CASSLTWGPKETQYF	TGTGCCAGCAGCCTCACCTGGGGACCGAAAGAGACCCAGTACTTC
.	TRBD2	TRBV14	TRBJ2-1	CASSQFGAGGHNEQFF	TGTGCCAGCAGCCAATTTGGAGCGGGGGGCCACAATGAGCAGTTCTTC
.	TRBD2	TRBV11-2	TRBJ2-3	CASSSGTSGDTQYF	TGTGCCAGCAGCTCCGGGACTAGCGGGGATACGCAGTATTTT
.	TRBD1	TRBV20-1	TRBJ2-5	CSAYRDSQETQYF	TGCAGTGCTTACCGGGACAGCCAAGAGACCCAGTACTTC
.	TRBD1	TRBV20-1	TRBJ1-4	CSATDGTGNEKLFF	TGCAGTGCCACTGACGGGACAGGGAATGAAAAACTGTTTTTT
many	.	TRBV12-3/TRBV12-4	TRBJ2-5	CASSPGMGGRETQYF	TGTGCCAGCAGCCCCGGTATGGGGGGCAGGGAGACCCAGTACTTC
.	.	TRBV9	TRBJ1-2	CATRGSHGYTF	TGTGCCACCCGCGGGAGTCATGGCTACACCTTC
few	TRBD1	TRBV7-2	TRBJ2-1	CASGPGGRNNEQFF	TGTGCCAGCGGGCCAGGGGGACGCAACAATGAGCAGTTCTTC
few	TRBD1	TRBV7-2	TRBJ2-7	CASSLGTGTEQYF	TGTGCCAGCAGCTTAGGGACAGGGACCGAGCAGTACTTC
many	.	TRBV7-6	TRBJ2-7	CASSLIVGEQYF	TGTGCCAGCAGCTTAATTGTAGGCGAGCAGTACTTC
many	.	TRBV12-3/TRBV12-4	TRBJ1-4	CASSLAGEGEKLFF	TGTGCCAGCAGTTTAGCAGGGGAGGGAGAAAAACTGTTTTTT
few	TRBD2	TRBV23-1	TRBJ2-7	CASRQGLAYEQYF	TGCGCCAGCAGACAAGGACTAGCCTACGAGCAGTACTTC
.	.	TRBV6-8	TRBJ2-5	CASSYSWRETQYF	TGTGCCAGCAGTTACTCCTGGCGGGAGACCCAGTACTTC
many	.	TRBV6-2/TRBV6-3	TRBJ2-1	CISFNSAESDEQFF	TGTATCAGTTTTAACTCGGCTGAGAGCGATGAGCAGTTCTTC
.	.	TRBV6-6	TRBJ2-3	CASSYPAFSTDTQYF	TGTGCCAGCAGTTACCCAGCGTTTAGCACAGATACGCAGTATTTT
.	TRBD1	TRBV5-4	TRBJ2-7	CASSPEGGAGGIYEQYF	TGTGCCAGCAGCCCGGAAGGCGGTGCAGGGGGTATCTACGAGCAGTACTTC
.	TRBD2	TRBV27	TRBJ2-5	CASSTSGAQETQYF	TGTGCCAGCAGTACTAGCGGGGCACAAGAGACCCAGTACTTC
.	.	TRBV18	TRBJ1-1	CASSPPPIYNTEAFF	TGTGCCAGCTCACCACCACCAATTTACAACACTGAAGCTTTCTTT
few	.	TRBV10-3	TRBJ2-7	CAISEADLAYEQYF	TGTGCCATCAGTGAAGCAGACCTTGCCTACGAGCAGTACTTC
many	.	TRBV6-1	TRBJ2-2	CASSDWGLATGELFF	TGTGCCAGCAGTGATTGGGGACTGGCCACCGGGGAGCTGTTTTTT
few	TRBD1	TRBV5-4	TRBJ1-2	CASSPGQGIDGYTF	TGTGCCAGCAGCCCTGGACAGGGAATCGATGGCTACACCTTC
once	.	TRBV12-3/TRBV12-4	TRBJ2-5	CASSLIRSGQKYF	TGTGCCAGCAGTTTAATTAGGTCCGGACAGAAGTACTTC
.	.	TRBV5-5	TRBJ1-5	CASNRAPANQPQHF	TGTGCCAGCAACAGGGCTCCCGCCAATCAGCCCCAGCATTTT
many	.	TRBV7-9	TRBJ2-7	CASSLVLRGRWEQYF	TGTGCCAGCAGCTTAGTACTGCGGGGGCGGTGGGAGCAGTACTTC
.	.	TRBV2	TRBJ2-2	CASSPLNRPTGELFF	TGTGCCAGCAGCCCACTAAACAGACCCACCGGGGAGCTGTTTTTT
many	.	TRBV7-2	TRBJ1-1	CASRPFGGDTEAFF	TGTGCCAGCAGGCCATTTGGGGGTGACACTGAAGCTTTCTTT
many	TRBD2	TRBV7-9	TRBJ2-1	CASSFTSGSPTGNEQFF	TGTGCCAGCAGCTTTACTAGCGGGAGTCCAACCGGGAATGAGCAGTTCTTC